The TCR beta chain described here comes from a study of blood T cell repertoires in COVID-19. V was clipped by 2 bases and J by 8 bases; unmatched bases: 9. CDR3 length equals 15 residues. Per the germline V gene, CDR1 is MNHNY and CDR2 is SVGAGI (reference sequence). TCRdb's copy holds only in-frame clones and misses some; the assay was immunoSEQ multiplex PCR. The sample includes 200,000 to 250,000 clones, about four fifths seen only once; the top ten take around 2%. The sequenced material came from peripheral blood. The TCR was taken from a woman aged 55 to 70 with acute or convalescent COVID-19. The chain joins TRBV6-6 to TRBJ1-1, with 9 bases identical to TRBD1. Here the CDR3 DNA reads TGTGCCAGCAGTTACCCGGGACAGGGCGTTTTGGAAGCTTTCTTT. This gives the protein CASSYPGQGVLEAFF.